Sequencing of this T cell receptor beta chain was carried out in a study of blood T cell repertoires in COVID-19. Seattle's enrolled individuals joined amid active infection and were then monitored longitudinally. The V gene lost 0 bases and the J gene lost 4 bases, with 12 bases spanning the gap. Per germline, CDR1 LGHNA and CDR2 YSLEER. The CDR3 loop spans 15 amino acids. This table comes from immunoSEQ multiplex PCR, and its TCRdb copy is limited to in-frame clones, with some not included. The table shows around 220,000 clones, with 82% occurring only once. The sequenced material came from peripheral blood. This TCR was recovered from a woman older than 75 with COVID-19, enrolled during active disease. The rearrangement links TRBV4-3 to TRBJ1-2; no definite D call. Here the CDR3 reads CASSQDVDMFYGYTF. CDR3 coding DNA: TGCGCCAGCAGCCAAGACGTAGACATGTTCTATGGCTACACCTTC.